This T cell receptor beta chain was identified in a study of T cell responses to AZD1222 COVID-19 vaccine. The CDR3 sequence is 16 residues long. Trimming cost V 2 bases and J 8 bases; bases outside gene matches: 15. Germline V lookup: CDR1 SGDLS, CDR2 YYNGEE. Turning to this clone: Its antigen is still unknown.

Measured with immunoSEQ multiplex PCR; TCRdb has only the in-frame clones, and not every one. The data contain around 110,000 clones, around 85% of them singletons. Findings and limits, study-wide: Unmutated variant regions are reportedly the target of nearly half of TCRs that are spike-specific.

This material consisted of peripheral blood, taken on day 0 of MenACWY control vaccination. The chain joins TRBV9 to TRBJ1-2, with 7 nucleotides matching TRBD1. The source of this sequence is an adult in good health. The CDR3 DNA reads as TGTGCCAGCAGCGTGCCCCCCCCCACAGGGGTGAGGGGCTACACCTTC. It specifies CASSVPPPTGVRGYTF.